A selection of T cell receptor beta chains follows, all from one sample in a study of PD-1 blockade in classical Hodgkin lymphoma. Assay used: immunoSEQ multiplex PCR; TCRdb lists only in-frame clones, some missing. There are about 15,000 clones in the sample; about 89% occur only once, and approximately 5% lies in the top ten. Specimen: CD8+ T cells from blood. The receptors derive from a human donor with classical Hodgkin lymphoma. The CDR3 runs from the conserved cysteine through the conserved F or W. A D gene is named only where the DNA matches it firmly. Some rows have no size entry. The others give once, few or many, or a class for an expanded clone.

-	TRBJ2-1	TRBV21-1	-	TGTGCCAGCAGCCCCCGAGGGGGTTTCAATGAGCAGTTCTTC	CASSPRGGFNEQFF
-	TRBJ1-5	TRBV6-1	-	TGTGCCAGCAGTGAAGAAGGGGCGGATCAGCCCCAGCATTTT	CASSEEGADQPQHF
TRBD1	TRBJ1-2	TRBV4-1	-	TGCGCCAGCAGCCAAGGGCGTCTGGCTAGGGGGCGTTACTATGGCTACACCTTC	CASSQGRLARGRYYGYTF
TRBD2	TRBJ2-7	TRBV28	-	TGTGCCAGCAGAGTCGGCCGGGGACTAGCGAGTTACGAGCAGTACTTC	CASRVGRGLASYEQYF
TRBD2	TRBJ2-7	TRBV29-1	-	TGCAGCGTTTTGGCGGGAGGAGGCGAGCAGTACTTC	CSVLAGGGEQYF
TRBD2	TRBJ2-7	TRBV4-1	-	TGCGCCAGCAGCCAAGATCACGGGGGGGACGAGCAGTACTTC	CASSQDHGGDEQYF
-	TRBJ2-7	TRBV4-2	-	TGTGCCAGCAGCCAGGGCGGGGATTCCTACGAGCAGTACTTC	CASSQGGDSYEQYF
-	TRBJ2-7	TRBV4-1	-	TGCGCCAGCAGCCAAGCCGGAGGGGGGATCTACGAGCAGTACTTC	CASSQAGGGIYEQYF
-	TRBJ2-2	TRBV6-4	-	TGTGCCAGCAGTGACTCGGATGGGGCCGCCGGGGAGCTGTTTTTT	CASSDSDGAAGELFF
-	TRBJ2-3	TRBV28	-	TGTGCCAGCAGCCCCGTGAGCGCAGGCACAGATACGCAGTATTTT	CASSPVSAGTDTQYF
-	TRBJ1-1	TRBV25-1	-	TGTGCCAGCAGTGAACGGAAGGGTAAAGGCACTGAAGCTTTCTTT	CASSERKGKGTEAFF
-	TRBJ2-3	TRBV9	-	TGTGCCAGCAGCGTACATCGTACTAGCACAGATACGCAGTATTTT	CASSVHRTSTDTQYF
-	TRBJ1-1	TRBV27	-	TGTGCCAGCTACACCTTGAACACTGAAGCTTTCTTT	CASYTLNTEAFF
-	TRBJ2-2	TRBV7-9	-	TGTGCCAGCAGCGACCTCTTGGGGGCCGGGGAGCTGTTTTTT	CASSDLLGAGELFF
-	TRBJ2-7	TRBV7-9	-	TGTGCCAGCAGCCAGCGGCCTAGCTCCTACGAGCAGTACTTC	CASSQRPSSYEQYF
-	TRBJ2-7	TRBV5-1	-	TGCGCCAGCAGTTTCGGTATTGACGAGCAGTACTTC	CASSFGIDEQYF
-	TRBJ1-2	TRBV5-4	-	TGTGCCAGCAGTCGTGGGGGGCAGCCCGAACGCTATGGCTACACCTTC	CASSRGGQPERYGYTF
-	TRBJ2-1	TRBV29-1	-	TGCAGCGTTGAACCCTCGGGGGATGAGCAGTTCTTC	CSVEPSGDEQFF
TRBD2	TRBJ2-7	TRBV27	-	TGTGCCAGCAGTCCCCTTGGCGGGGGGATTACGTACGAGCAGTACTTC	CASSPLGGGITYEQYF
-	TRBJ2-7	TRBV6-5	-	TGTGCCAGCAGCCCGCTAGTTACCGACTACGAGCAGTACTTC	CASSPLVTDYEQYF
TRBD2	TRBJ2-7	TRBV18	-	TGTGCCAGCTCACCCCCACGGGCGGGGGAGAAAAACTACGAGCAGTACTTC	CASSPPRAGEKNYEQYF
-	TRBJ2-3	TRBV7-8	-	TGTGCCAGCACTCGCCGCCAGGCCCCAGATACGCAGTATTTT	CASTRRQAPDTQYF
-	TRBJ1-5	TRBV6-6	-	TGTGCCAGCAGTTACTCAGGTTTGTTAACGCCCCAGCATTTT	CASSYSGLLTPQHF
-	TRBJ2-6	TRBV29-1	-	TGCAGCGTTGCGGTCTCTGGGGCCAACGTCCTGACTTTC	CSVAVSGANVLTF
-	TRBJ1-1	TRBV30	-	TGTGCCTGGAGTGCCGGGGGGAGAACTGAAGCTTTCTTT	CAWSAGGRTEAFF
-	TRBJ2-1	TRBV4-1	-	TGCGCCAGCAGCCAGTCAAGCGTTATCGGTATTGGGGATTTGGGCAATGAGCAGTTCTTC	CASSQSSVIGIGDLGNEQFF
TRBD2	TRBJ2-2	TRBV7-3	few	TGTGCCAGCAGCCGACTAGCGGGAGGGCATGGCGGGGAGCTGTTTTTT	CASSRLAGGHGGELFF
-	TRBJ2-3	TRBV11-2	-	TGTGCCAGCAGCCCCGCAGCAGCTAGCACAGATACGCAGTATTTT	CASSPAAASTDTQYF
-	TRBJ2-5	TRBV13	-	TGTGCCAGCAGCTTAGTCCTAGCCGGACCAAATCAAGAGACCCAGTACTTC	CASSLVLAGPNQETQYF
-	TRBJ2-1	TRBV18	-	TGTGCCAGCTCACCTTTGGGGGCGAATAATGAGCAGTTCTTC	CASSPLGANNEQFF